This entry concerns a single TCR beta chain. Antigen: not known. Time point meaning: late sampling 161 to 241 days after vaccination in three convalescent patients. Treatment: approximately nine-day PBMC culture with coronavirus spike peptide pools or control peptides (ViraFEST assay). This entry comes from a study of vaccination and CD4 T cells after COVID-19. The Oncomine TCR Beta short-read assay was applied to DNA of cultured CD4+ T cells. Via MiXCR, TCRdb re-called the PCR reads, giving one row per CDR3 protein. The profile covers 20,000 to 25,000 distinct CDR3 sequences, with roughly 36% appearing a single time and around 3% taken by the ten largest. CDR3 length: 15 residues. The V end was cut by 0 bases, the J end by 0 bases, with 9 bases between. Looked up from germline, CDR1 is SGHAT and CDR2 is FQNNGV.

J is TRBJ2-7 and V is TRBV11-2, with D tentatively TRBD2 (6 bases). Here the sequenced sample was CD4+ T cells from blood, cultured in vitro, taken about 7 months after SARS-CoV-2 vaccination. This receptor was obtained from a human donor who had recovered from COVID-19. As DNA, the CDR3 is TGTGCCAGCAGCTTAGAACGGGGGAGCTCCTACGAGCAGTACTTC. As protein: CASSLERGSSYEQYF.